A selection of T cell receptor beta chains follows, all from one sample in a study of metastatic and nonmetastatic thyroid tumors. TCRdb recomputed clones from the PCR reads via MiXCR. In the table there are tens of thousands of clones, approximately 10% of which are singletons. The sample was blood. The receptors stem from a female donor with papillary thyroid cancer or a benign thyroid nodule (not recorded which). Some clones in this sample may be carry-over from other donors' samples. CDR3s include the opening cysteine and the closing phenylalanine or tryptophan. The D gene is left open where the match is weak. Clone size is given for some rows only: seen once, a few or many times, or a class if the clone is expanded.

j_gene: TRBJ2-7; abundance: many; d_gene: TRBD2; v_gene: TRBV7-9; len: 13; CDR3aa: CASSLGTSGQVYF; CDR3nt: TGTGCCAGCAGCTTAGGGACTAGCGGCCAGGTCTACTTC
j_gene: TRBJ1-2; abundance: many; d_gene: NA; v_gene: TRBV7-6; len: 17; CDR3aa: CASSLGTGRTAYYGYTF; CDR3nt: TGTGCCAGCAGCTTAGGTACGGGGCGGACAGCCTACTATGGCTACACCTTC
j_gene: TRBJ1-1; abundance: many; d_gene: NA; v_gene: TRBV18; len: 13; CDR3aa: CASSGQSNTEAFF; CDR3nt: TGTGCCAGCTCAGGGCAGTCAAACACTGAAGCTTTCTTT
j_gene: TRBJ1-6; abundance: NA; d_gene: NA; v_gene: TRBV7-8; len: 17; CDR3aa: CASSSSALPGLNSPLHF; CDR3nt: TGTGCCAGCAGCTCCTCGGCCCTGCCGGGCCTCAATTCACCCCTCCACTTT
j_gene: TRBJ2-5; abundance: many; d_gene: NA; v_gene: TRBV29-1; len: 13; CDR3aa: CSTTQAGSETQYF; CDR3nt: TGCAGCACAACACAGGCCGGTTCAGAGACCCAGTACTTC
j_gene: TRBJ2-7; abundance: many; d_gene: NA; v_gene: TRBV30; len: 14; CDR3aa: CAWRPAGPSYEQYF; CDR3nt: TGTGCCTGGAGGCCGGCCGGGCCCTCCTACGAGCAGTACTTC
j_gene: TRBJ1-5; abundance: NA; d_gene: NA; v_gene: TRBV4-1; len: 16; CDR3aa: CASSQGGPGGNQPQHF; CDR3nt: TGCGCCAGCAGCCAAGGCGGTCCAGGGGGCAATCAGCCCCAGCATTTT
j_gene: TRBJ2-5; abundance: NA; d_gene: TRBD2; v_gene: TRBV6-2/TRBV6-3; len: 20; CDR3aa: CASRPLPVLAGRRSYNEQYF; CDR3nt: TGTGCCAGCAGGCCGTTACCGGTACTAGCGGGCCGTAGGTCCTACAATGAGCAGTACTTC
j_gene: TRBJ1-3; abundance: many; d_gene: NA; v_gene: TRBV9; len: 15; CDR3aa: CASSVGEESGNTIYF; CDR3nt: TGTGCCAGCAGCGTAGGGGAAGAGTCTGGAAACACCATATATTTT
j_gene: TRBJ1-3; abundance: many; d_gene: TRBD1; v_gene: TRBV20-1; len: 11; CDR3aa: CSANDRATIYF; CDR3nt: TGCAGTGCTAATGACAGGGCCACCATATATTTT
j_gene: TRBJ2-1; abundance: many; d_gene: TRBD2; v_gene: TRBV6-2/TRBV6-3; len: 15; CDR3aa: CASSWTSGKWGEQFF; CDR3nt: TGTGCCAGCAGTTGGACTAGCGGGAAATGGGGTGAGCAGTTCTTC
j_gene: TRBJ2-5; abundance: many; d_gene: TRBD1; v_gene: TRBV12-3/TRBV12-4; len: 14; CDR3aa: CASSPKGQQETQYF; CDR3nt: TGTGCCAGCAGTCCAAAGGGACAGCAAGAGACCCAGTACTTC
j_gene: TRBJ1-5; abundance: NA; d_gene: NA; v_gene: TRBV6-2/TRBV6-3; len: 12; CDR3aa: CASSYEAPSQHF; CDR3nt: TGTGCCAGCAGTTACGAAGCCCCGTCCCAGCATTTT
j_gene: TRBJ2-1; abundance: many; d_gene: NA; v_gene: TRBV25-1; len: 15; CDR3aa: CASGDVRVSYNEQFF; CDR3nt: TGTGCCAGCGGTGACGTAAGGGTATCGTACAATGAGCAGTTCTTC
j_gene: TRBJ2-2; abundance: many; d_gene: NA; v_gene: TRBV7-8; len: 14; CDR3aa: CASSTRQVAGELFF; CDR3nt: TGTGCCAGCAGCACCCGACAGGTTGCCGGGGAGCTGTTTTTT
j_gene: TRBJ1-2; abundance: many; d_gene: NA; v_gene: TRBV6-2/TRBV6-3; len: 12; CDR3aa: CASRTGTSGYTF; CDR3nt: TGTGCCAGCAGAACCGGGACATCTGGCTACACCTTC
j_gene: TRBJ2-7; abundance: many; d_gene: TRBD1; v_gene: TRBV4-1; len: 15; CDR3aa: CASSQPRTGSYEQYF; CDR3nt: TGCGCCAGCAGCCAGCCGCGGACAGGGTCCTACGAGCAGTACTTC
j_gene: TRBJ2-1; abundance: NA; d_gene: NA; v_gene: TRBV5-1; len: 14; CDR3aa: CASSLSSGYNEQFF; CDR3nt: TGCGCCAGCAGCTTGAGTTCAGGCTACAATGAGCAGTTCTTC
j_gene: TRBJ2-7; abundance: NA; d_gene: TRBD2; v_gene: TRBV6-1; len: 14; CDR3aa: CASGLAGPRAEQYF; CDR3nt: TGTGCCAGCGGCTTAGCGGGACCTCGGGCCGAGCAGTACTTC
j_gene: TRBJ2-7; abundance: few; d_gene: NA; v_gene: TRBV12-3/TRBV12-4; len: 16; CDR3aa: CASSSTRGQGSLEQYF; CDR3nt: TGTGCCAGCAGTTCCACACGTGGGCAGGGTAGTCTAGAGCAGTACTTC
j_gene: TRBJ2-7; abundance: NA; d_gene: NA; v_gene: TRBV5-1; len: 13; CDR3aa: CASRASGTYEQYF; CDR3nt: TGCGCCAGCAGGGCTAGTGGGACGTACGAGCAGTACTTC
j_gene: TRBJ2-3; abundance: many; d_gene: NA; v_gene: TRBV7-8; len: 12; CDR3aa: CASSSTGDTQYF; CDR3nt: TGTGCCAGCAGCTCCACCGGGGATACGCAGTATTTT
j_gene: TRBJ2-7; abundance: many; d_gene: NA; v_gene: TRBV10-3; len: 14; CDR3aa: CAISDGLANYEQYF; CDR3nt: TGTGCCATCAGTGACGGGCTAGCAAACTACGAGCAGTACTTC
j_gene: TRBJ2-7; abundance: NA; d_gene: NA; v_gene: TRBV7-9; len: 13; CDR3aa: CASSLVPPSEQYF; CDR3nt: TGTGCCAGCAGCTTAGTCCCCCCTAGCGAGCAGTACTTC
j_gene: TRBJ2-7; abundance: NA; d_gene: NA; v_gene: TRBV6-1; len: 15; CDR3aa: CASSDPRANYYEQYF; CDR3nt: TGTGCCAGCAGTGACCCACGGGCCAACTACTACGAGCAGTACTTC
j_gene: TRBJ2-3; abundance: many; d_gene: TRBD2; v_gene: TRBV6-2/TRBV6-3; len: 14; CDR3aa: CASKAGEWTDTQYF; CDR3nt: TGTGCCAGCAAGGCGGGAGAGTGGACAGATACGCAGTATTTT
j_gene: TRBJ2-7; abundance: many; d_gene: TRBD2; v_gene: TRBV24-1; len: 15; CDR3aa: CATSDPRDYSYEQYF; CDR3nt: TGTGCCACCAGTGATCCCCGGGACTACTCCTACGAGCAGTACTTC
j_gene: TRBJ2-7; abundance: many; d_gene: TRBD2; v_gene: TRBV6-1; len: 13; CDR3aa: CATTSGRSNEQYF; CDR3nt: TGTGCCACCACGAGCGGGAGAAGCAACGAGCAGTACTTC
j_gene: TRBJ2-1; abundance: many; d_gene: TRBD2; v_gene: TRBV9; len: 17; CDR3aa: CASSPRPETSGRNEQFF; CDR3nt: TGTGCCAGCAGCCCAAGACCCGAGACTAGCGGGAGGAATGAGCAGTTCTTC
j_gene: TRBJ2-3; abundance: many; d_gene: NA; v_gene: TRBV12-3/TRBV12-4; len: 15; CDR3aa: CASTWTSLGTDTQYF; CDR3nt: TGTGCCAGCACTTGGACAAGTTTAGGCACAGATACGCAGTATTTT
j_gene: TRBJ2-7; abundance: many; d_gene: TRBD2; v_gene: TRBV20-1; len: 17; CDR3aa: CSAKGLAGGKFSYEQYF; CDR3nt: TGCAGTGCTAAAGGACTAGCGGGAGGCAAATTCTCCTACGAGCAGTACTTC